The present TCR beta chain was sequenced within a study of CD8 T cells in ankylosing spondylitis. Findings of the study overall: The authors reported significant enrichment of disease-linked clones in matched ankylosing spondylitis synovial fluid. Seemingly distinctive of ankylosing spondylitis blood was a TCR beta motif formed by eight highly homologous variants. Past studies reported some motif variants in reactive arthritis synovial fluid and blood.

The CDR3 extends over 15 amino acids. CDR1 SGHTS and CDR2 YDEGEE come from the germline V gene. Deletions cut 1 base from V and 8 bases from J, with 15 bases between. This clonotype was counted a few times. Its antigen is still unknown. Quantitative molecular-barcoded 5'-RACE generated the TCR beta libraries. TCRdb called the 5' RACE reads again in MiXCR, with one record for every CDR3 protein. This table has about 750,000 distinct CDR3 sequences, roughly 19% appearing once. The TCR comes from a male donor with ankylosing spondylitis. The chain couples TRBV5-8 to TRBJ1-4; D is perhaps TRBD1 (6 bases). Sequenced: blood, either unsorted or a sorted T cell fraction (not recorded which). CDR3 region: CASSLRGTGKEKLFF. CDR3 DNA: TGTGCCAGCAGCTTGCGAGGAACAGGGAAGGAAAAACTGTTTTTT.